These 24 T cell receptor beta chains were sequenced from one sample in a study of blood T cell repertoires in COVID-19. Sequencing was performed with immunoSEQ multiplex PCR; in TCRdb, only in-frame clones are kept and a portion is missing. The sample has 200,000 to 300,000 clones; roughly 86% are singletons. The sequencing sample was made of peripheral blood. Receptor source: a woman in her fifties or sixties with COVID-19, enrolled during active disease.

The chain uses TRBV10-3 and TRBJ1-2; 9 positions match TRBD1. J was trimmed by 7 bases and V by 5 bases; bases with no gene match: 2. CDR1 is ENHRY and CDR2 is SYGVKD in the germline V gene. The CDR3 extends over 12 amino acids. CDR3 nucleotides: TGTGCCATCAGTACAGGGGGCCGTGGCTACACCTTC. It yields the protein CAISTGGRGYTF.

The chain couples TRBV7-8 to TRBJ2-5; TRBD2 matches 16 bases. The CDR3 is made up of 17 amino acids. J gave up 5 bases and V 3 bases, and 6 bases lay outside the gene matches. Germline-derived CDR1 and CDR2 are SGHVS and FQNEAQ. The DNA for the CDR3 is TGTGCCAGCAGCTTCGGGACTAGCGGGAGGGCCGGGGAGACCCAGTACTTC. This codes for CASSFGTSGRAGETQYF.

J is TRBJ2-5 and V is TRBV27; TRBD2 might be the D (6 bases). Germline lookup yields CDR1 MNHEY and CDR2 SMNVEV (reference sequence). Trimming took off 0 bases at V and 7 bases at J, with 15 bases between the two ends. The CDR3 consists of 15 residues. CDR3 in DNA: TGTGCCAGCAGTTTATCTTGGGGGGTCCGATCGACCCAGTACTTC. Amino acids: CASSLSWGVRSTQYF.

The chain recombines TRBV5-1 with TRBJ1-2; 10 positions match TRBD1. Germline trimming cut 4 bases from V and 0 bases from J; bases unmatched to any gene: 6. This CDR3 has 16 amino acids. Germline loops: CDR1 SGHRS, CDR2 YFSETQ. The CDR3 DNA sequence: TGCGCCAGCAGCGCGACCGGGACAGGGGCTAACTATGGCTACACCTTC. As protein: CASSATGTGANYGYTF.

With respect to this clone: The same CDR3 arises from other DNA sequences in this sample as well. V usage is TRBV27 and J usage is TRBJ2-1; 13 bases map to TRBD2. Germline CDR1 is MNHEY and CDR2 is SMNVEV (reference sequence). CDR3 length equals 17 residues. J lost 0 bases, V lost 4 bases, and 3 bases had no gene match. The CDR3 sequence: CASSSRTSGSSYNEQFF. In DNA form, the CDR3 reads TGTGCCAGCAGTTCCCGGACTAGCGGGAGCTCCTACAATGAGCAGTTCTTC.

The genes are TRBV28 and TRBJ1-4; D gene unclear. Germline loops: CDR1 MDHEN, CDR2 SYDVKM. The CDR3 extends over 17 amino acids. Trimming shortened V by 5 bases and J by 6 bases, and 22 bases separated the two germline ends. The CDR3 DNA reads TGTGCCAGCAGTCCCACCGGAACCGGGCGGGCATATGAAAAACTGTTTTTT. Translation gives CASSPTGTGRAYEKLFF.

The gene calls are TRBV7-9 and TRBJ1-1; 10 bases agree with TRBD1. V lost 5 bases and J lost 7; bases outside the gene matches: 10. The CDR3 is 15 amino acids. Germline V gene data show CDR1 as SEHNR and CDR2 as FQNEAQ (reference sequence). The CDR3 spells CASSPSGQGVVEAFF. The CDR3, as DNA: TGTGCCAGCAGCCCCAGTGGACAGGGGGTAGTTGAAGCTTTCTTT.

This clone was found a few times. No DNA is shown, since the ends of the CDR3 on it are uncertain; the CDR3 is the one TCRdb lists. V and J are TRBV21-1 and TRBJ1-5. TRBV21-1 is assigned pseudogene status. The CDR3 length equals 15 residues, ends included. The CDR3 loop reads CASSIWARGNQPQHF.

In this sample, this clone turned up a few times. The CDR3 DNA sequence: TGTGCCAGCACCCAGGACAGGGTGTATTCACCCCTCCACTTT. Translation: CASTQDRVYSPLHF. V usage is TRBV5-4 and J usage is TRBJ1-6; 8 positions match TRBD1. This CDR3 is built from 14 residues. Germline CDR1 and CDR2: SGHNT and YYREEE (reference sequence). V shed 6 bases and J 8 bases; nucleotides not matched to a gene: 7.

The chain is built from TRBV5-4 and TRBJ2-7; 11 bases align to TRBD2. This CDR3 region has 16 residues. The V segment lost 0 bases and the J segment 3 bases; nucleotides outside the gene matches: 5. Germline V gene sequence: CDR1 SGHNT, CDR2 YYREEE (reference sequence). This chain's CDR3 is CASSLDPGLAVYEQYF. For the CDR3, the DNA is TGTGCCAGCAGCTTGGATCCGGGACTAGCGGTCTACGAGCAGTACTTC.

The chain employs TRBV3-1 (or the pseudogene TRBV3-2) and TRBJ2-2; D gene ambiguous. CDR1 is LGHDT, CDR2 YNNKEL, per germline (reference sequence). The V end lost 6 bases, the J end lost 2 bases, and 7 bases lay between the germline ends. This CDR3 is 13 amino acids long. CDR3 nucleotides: TGTGCCAGCAGGGGCCCCAACACCGGGGAGCTGTTTTTT. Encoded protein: CASRGPNTGELFF.

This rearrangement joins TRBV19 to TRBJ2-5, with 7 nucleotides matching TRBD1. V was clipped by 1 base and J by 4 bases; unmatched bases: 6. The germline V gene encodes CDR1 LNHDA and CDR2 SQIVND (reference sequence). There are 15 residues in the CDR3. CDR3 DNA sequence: TGTGCCAGTAGTATAGCTTCGACAGGGTCAGAGACCCAGTACTTC. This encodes CASSIASTGSETQYF.

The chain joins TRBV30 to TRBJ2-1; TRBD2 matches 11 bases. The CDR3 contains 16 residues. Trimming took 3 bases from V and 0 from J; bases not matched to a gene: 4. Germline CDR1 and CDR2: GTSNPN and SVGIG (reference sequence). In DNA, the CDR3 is TGTGCCTGGAGGTTCACTAGCGGGAGCTCCTACAATGAGCAGTTCTTC. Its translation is CAWRFTSGSSYNEQFF.

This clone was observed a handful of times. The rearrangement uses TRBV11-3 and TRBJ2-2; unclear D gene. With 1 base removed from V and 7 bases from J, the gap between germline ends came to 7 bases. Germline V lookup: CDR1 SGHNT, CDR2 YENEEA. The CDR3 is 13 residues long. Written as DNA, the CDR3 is TGTGCCAGCAGCTTAGCTCGTGTCGGGGAGCTGTTTTTT. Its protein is CASSLARVGELFF.

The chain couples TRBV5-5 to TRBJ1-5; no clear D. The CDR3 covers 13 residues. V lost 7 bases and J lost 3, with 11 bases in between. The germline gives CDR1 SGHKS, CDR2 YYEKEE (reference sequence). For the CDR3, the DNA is TGTGCCAGCGGGTTGGCGTCCAATCAGCCCCAGCATTTT. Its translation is CASGLASNQPQHF.

CDR3 bases: TGTGCCAGCAGCCAAGATCCCAGTTTCGGGAATGAGCAGTTCTTC. This codes for CASSQDPSFGNEQFF. The rearrangement joins TRBV4-2 to TRBJ2-1, with D unclear. This CDR3 is 15 amino acids long. The V and J ends lost 0 bases and 7 bases respectively, with 13 bases between them. Germline CDR1 reads LGHNA; CDR2 reads YNFKEQ.

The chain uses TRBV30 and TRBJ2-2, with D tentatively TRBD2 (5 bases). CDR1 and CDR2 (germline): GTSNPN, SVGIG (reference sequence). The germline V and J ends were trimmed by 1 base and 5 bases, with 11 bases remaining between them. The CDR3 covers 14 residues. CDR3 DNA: TGTGCCTGGAGTGCGGGGTCGCCGACCGGGGAGCTGTTTTTT. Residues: CAWSAGSPTGELFF.

CDR3 DNA: TGTGCCAGCAGGGGGAGGGCTAGCGGGAATCGTCCGCAGTATTTT. It specifies CASRGRASGNRPQYF. This rearrangement joins TRBV6-5 to TRBJ2-3, with TRBD2 identical over 9 bases. This CDR3 has 15 amino acids. Germline V gene data show CDR1 as MNHEY and CDR2 as SVGAGI. The V and J ends lost 6 bases and 10 bases, in that order; junction bases with no gene match: 14.

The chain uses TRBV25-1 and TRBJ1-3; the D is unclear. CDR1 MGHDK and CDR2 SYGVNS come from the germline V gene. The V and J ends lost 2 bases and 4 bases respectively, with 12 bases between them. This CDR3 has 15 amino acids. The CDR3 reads CASSEPGLGGNTIYF. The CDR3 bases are TGTGCCAGCAGTGAACCAGGTCTTGGAGGAAACACCATATATTTT.

The CDR3 DNA is TGTGCCTGGAGGACCCAACGGGACACTGAAGCTTTCTTT. It translates to CAWRTQRDTEAFF. The chain has TRBV30 and TRBJ1-1; D not resolved. The CDR3 is 13 residues long. V lost 3 bases, J lost 3 bases, and 11 bases lay in between. Germline CDR1 GTSNPN, CDR2 SVGIG (reference sequence).

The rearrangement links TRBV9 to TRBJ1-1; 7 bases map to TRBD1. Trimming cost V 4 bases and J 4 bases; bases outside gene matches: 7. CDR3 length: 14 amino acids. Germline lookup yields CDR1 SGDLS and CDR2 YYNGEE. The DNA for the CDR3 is TGTGCCAGCAGCCCTTGGGACAGCGGCACTGAAGCTTTCTTT. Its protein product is CASSPWDSGTEAFF.

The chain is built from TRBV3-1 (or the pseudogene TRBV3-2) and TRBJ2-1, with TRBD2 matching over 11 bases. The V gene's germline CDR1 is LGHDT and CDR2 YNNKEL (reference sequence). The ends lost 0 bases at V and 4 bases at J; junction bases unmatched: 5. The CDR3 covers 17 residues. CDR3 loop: CASSQETVAGGYNEQFF. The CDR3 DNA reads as TGTGCCAGCAGCCAAGAAACGGTAGCGGGAGGGTACAATGAGCAGTTCTTC.

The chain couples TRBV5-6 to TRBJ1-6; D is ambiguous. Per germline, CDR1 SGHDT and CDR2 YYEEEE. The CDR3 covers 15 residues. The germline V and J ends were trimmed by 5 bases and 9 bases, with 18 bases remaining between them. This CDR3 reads CASSGADSGSSPLHF. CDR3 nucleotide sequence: TGTGCCAGCAGTGGAGCGGATAGTGGTAGTTCACCCCTCCACTTT.

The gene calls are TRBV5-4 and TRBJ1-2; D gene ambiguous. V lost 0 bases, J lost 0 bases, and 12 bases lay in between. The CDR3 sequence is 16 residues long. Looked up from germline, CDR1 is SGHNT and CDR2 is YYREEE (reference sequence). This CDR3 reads CASSLVLPQANYGYTF. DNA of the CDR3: TGTGCCAGCAGCTTGGTGTTGCCCCAGGCTAACTATGGCTACACCTTC.